These 3 T cell receptor beta chains were all obtained from the same sample, sequenced in a study of PD-1 blockade in classical Hodgkin lymphoma. TCRdb keeps only in-frame clones here, not all; method: immunoSEQ multiplex PCR. In the table there are roughly 17,000 clones, about four fifths of which are singletons. Time point specified: cycle 4 day 1 (C4D1), after five to seven weeks of nivolumab. All patients relapsed after autologous stem cell transplantation, and brentuximab vedotin exposure varied. Sample: peripheral blood mononuclear cells (PBMCs), taken before the fourth cycle of nivolumab. These receptors originate from a human donor with classical Hodgkin lymphoma.

The chain combines TRBV19 with TRBJ1-1; 8 bases are a match to TRBD1. V trimming: 5 bases; J trimming: 1 base; junction bases outside the gene matches: 12. The CDR3 extends over 17 amino acids. The germline CDR1 and CDR2 sequences are LNHDA and SQIVND (reference sequence). The CDR3 DNA follows: TGTGCCAGTAGTGCCGGACAGGGAACAATACCGAACACTGAAGCTTTCTTT. As protein: CASSAGQGTIPNTEAFF.

This clone was counted a few times. J is TRBJ1-2 and V is TRBV9; the D is unclear. This CDR3 has 13 residues. Germline-derived CDR1 and CDR2 are SGDLS and YYNGEE. V was pared by 3 bases and J by 5 bases, with 11 bases between. DNA of the CDR3: TGTGCCAGCAGCGCCCCCAGTCGGTATGGCTACACCTTC. Amino acid sequence: CASSAPSRYGYTF.

The chain recombines TRBV7-9 with TRBJ2-7; D unclear. The CDR3 contains 13 residues. The V gene's germline CDR1 is SEHNR and CDR2 FQNEAQ (reference sequence). Trimming stripped 5 bases from V and 3 bases from J, with 11 bases between. CDR3 nucleotide sequence: TGTGCCAGCAGCACCGCAGGCCTCTACGAGCAGTACTTC. Its translation: CASSTAGLYEQYF.